This T cell receptor beta chain was recovered during a study of identical twins. TCRdb called the 5' RACE reads again in MiXCR, with one record for every CDR3 protein. The repertoire includes around 670,000 distinct CDR3 sequences, around 6.1% of them detected once, and around 2% sits in the top ten. Whole-study results and caveats: Fewer insertions characterized abundant cord blood beta clonotypes, whereas memory repertoires showed none.

Many counts were recorded for this clonotype. What it recognizes is unknown. The CDR3 contains 12 residues. V shed 5 bases and J shed 1 base, with 9 bases lying between them. CDR1 is DFQATT, CDR2 SNEGSKA, per germline (reference sequence). The chain recombines TRBV20-1 with TRBJ2-7; D gene unclear. The TCR originated in a man aged 18-30 years in good health. The source material was naive T cells sorted from blood. CDR3 region: CSAGGTSYEQYF. The CDR3 coding sequence is TGCAGTGCTGGCGGAACTTCCTACGAGCAGTACTTC.